The 9 T cell receptor beta chains below come from one sample, sequenced in a study of cytomegalovirus exposure and HLA in healthy donors. PCR used 60 Vbeta primers and 13 Jbeta primers. Repertoires were generated with immunoSEQ multiplex PCR, while TCRdb's copy carries only in-frame clones and drops some. Among fewer than 80,000 clones listed, approximately 71% were seen once. Sequencing input: PBMCs. All receptors come from a woman between 35 and 50 years old in good health and CMV-seropositive.

The chain uses TRBV10-2 and TRBJ2-7; 9 nucleotides match TRBD2. The CDR3 runs 15 residues. With 2 bases clipped from V and 2 bases from J, the junction kept 4 bases outside the gene matches. Germline values: CDR1 WSHSY, CDR2 SAAADI. CDR3 DNA sequence: TGCGCCAGCAGTGAGGGGGTAGCGGGGGCCTACGAGCAGTACTTC. Its protein is CASSEGVAGAYEQYF.

This rearrangement joins TRBV6-1 to TRBJ1-5; 7 positions match TRBD1. Germline lookup yields CDR1 MNHNS and CDR2 SASEGT. Trimming took 1 base from V and 0 from J; bases not matched to a gene: 18. This CDR3 contains 21 residues. The CDR3 sequence is CASSEGIEGGAGLYSNQPQHF. The CDR3 DNA follows: TGTGCCAGCAGTGAAGGTATCGAAGGGGGCGCGGGACTTTATAGCAATCAGCCCCAGCATTTT.

This clone was seen a few times. The chain joins TRBV6-5 to TRBJ2-7; possibly TRBD1 for D (6 bases). V lost 5 bases, J lost 0 bases, and 11 bases lay in between. Germline V CDR1 and CDR2: MNHEY, SVGAGI. The CDR3 extends over 14 amino acids. In DNA, the CDR3 is TGTGCCAGCAGTGTGGACAGCAGCTCCTACGAGCAGTACTTC. This sequence encodes CASSVDSSSYEQYF.

This rearrangement joins TRBV5-1 to TRBJ1-2; D possibly corresponds to TRBD1 (6 bases). The CDR3 covers 15 residues. The V gene's germline CDR1 is SGHRS and CDR2 YFSETQ. Trimming shortened V by 6 bases and J by 6 bases, and 21 bases separated the two germline ends. The CDR3 region has the DNA TGCGCCAGCACCTCCTCTCTGGGGGCTGTCGATGGCTACACCTTC. Residues: CASTSSLGAVDGYTF.

The rearrangement joins TRBV7-2 to TRBJ2-1; D might be TRBD1 (6 bases). Trimming cost V 0 bases and J 6 bases, with 9 bases left between them. This CDR3 comprises 14 residues. In germline, CDR1 is SGHTA, CDR2 FQGNSA. The CDR3 reads CASSLAGHRNEQFF. DNA for the CDR3: TGTGCCAGCAGCTTAGCGGGACATCGCAATGAGCAGTTCTTC.

The chain links TRBV7-3 to TRBJ1-3; TRBD1 aligns across 9 bases. This CDR3 region has 15 residues. V was clipped by 4 bases and J by 4 bases; unmatched bases: 5. CDR1 SGHTA and CDR2 FQGTGA come from the germline V gene. CDR3 region: CASSSTGQGGNTIYF. Written as DNA, the CDR3 is TGTGCCAGCAGCTCAACTGGACAGGGGGGAAACACCATATATTTT.

The chain has TRBV19 and TRBJ2-5, with no clear D. The end of the DNA is better explained by TRBJ2-7, so the J call may be wrong. Germline loops: CDR1 LNHDA, CDR2 SQIVND (reference sequence). The CDR3 sequence is 12 residues long. The CDR3 loop reads CASSESSYEQYF. DNA of the CDR3: TGTGCCAGTAGTGAGTCCTCCTACGAGCAGTACTTC.

The chain carries TRBV5-8 and TRBJ2-1; TRBD1 aligns across 11 bases. This CDR3 has 16 residues. Germline trimming cut 2 bases from V and 7 bases from J; bases unmatched to any gene: 8. Per germline, CDR1 SGHTS and CDR2 YDEGEE. The CDR3 nucleotides read TGTGCCAGCAGCTTCCGGACAGGGGGCATAGAAAATGAGCAGTTCTTC. Its translation: CASSFRTGGIENEQFF.

Of note for this clone: One end of the junction does not line up with germline, which may come from a read error. This chain joins TRBV7-3 and TRBJ1-1; 8 bases line up with TRBD1. Germline V gene sequence: CDR1 SGHTA, CDR2 FQGTGA. The CDR3 is made up of 15 amino acids. The CDR3 region is CASSLGQGLNSEAFF. Written as DNA, the CDR3 is TGTGCCAGCAGCCTCGGACAGGGCTTGAACAGTGAAGCTTTCTTT.